The next 19 T cell receptor beta chains were all read from a single sample in a study of blood T cell repertoires in COVID-19. TCRdb's table, derived via immunoSEQ multiplex PCR, lists solely in-frame clones and lacks some. Of approximately 99,000 clones in the sample, approximately 86% were seen once. Sequencing was carried out using peripheral blood. Receptors were obtained from a woman aged 55-70 years in a cohort sampled during active or convalescent COVID-19.

Only a few counts were recorded for this clone. V gene TRBV28 combines with J gene TRBJ1-2; a possible D gene is TRBD1 (6 bases). The CDR3 has 13 residues. Trimming cost V 2 bases and J 7 bases, with 11 bases left between them. Germline loops: CDR1 MDHEN, CDR2 SYDVKM. For the CDR3, the DNA is TGTGCCAGCAGTTTAAGTTGGGGGCGTGGCTACACCTTC. As protein: CASSLSWGRGYTF.

The CDR3: CATSDSQGLNEKLFF. The CDR3, as DNA: TGTGCCACCAGTGATTCACAGGGTCTAAATGAAAAACTGTTTTTT. This chain uses TRBV24-1 with TRBJ1-4; a weak D match, TRBD1 (6 bases). Germline V gene sequence: CDR1 KGHDR, CDR2 SFDVKD. This CDR3 is 15 amino acids long. V lost 2 bases to trimming and J lost 5 bases, with 11 bases between them.

This sequence joins TRBV6-5 and TRBJ2-2; TRBD1 might be the D (5 bases). CDR1 is MNHEY and CDR2 is SVGAGI in the germline V gene. V gave up 7 bases and J gave up 7 bases, with 13 bases separating them. This CDR3 has 13 amino acids. CDR3 amino acids: CASTQGRLGELFF. The CDR3 DNA follows: TGTGCCAGCACCCAGGGAAGGCTCGGGGAGCTGTTTTTT.

This clone was observed a few times. The rearrangement joins TRBV25-1 to TRBJ2-1; 9 bases are shared with TRBD2. CDR1 and CDR2 from the germline V gene are MGHDK and SYGVNS. The V and J ends lost 5 bases and 7 bases, in that order; junction bases with no gene match: 12. CDR3 size: 16 residues. In DNA, the CDR3 is TGTGCCAGCAGTAACTTAGCGGGAGTGTCGACTAATGAGCAGTTCTTC. Translation: CASSNLAGVSTNEQFF.

V usage is TRBV27 and J usage is TRBJ1-2; D perhaps matches TRBD1 (6 bases). From germline, CDR1 is MNHEY and CDR2 SMNVEV (reference sequence). This CDR3 region has 13 residues. Trimming left V 4 bases short and J 3 bases short, with 9 bases between. This chain's CDR3 is CASSSDSHYGYTF. CDR3 coding DNA: TGTGCCAGCAGTTCGGACAGCCACTATGGCTACACCTTC.

The chain's CDR3 is CASSVAHTRTGDEQFF. CDR3 DNA sequence: TGTGCCAGCAGCGTAGCACATACAAGGACAGGGGATGAGCAGTTCTTC. The rearrangement joins TRBV9 to TRBJ2-1; 9 bases are a match to TRBD1. CDR3 length equals 16 residues. V lost 0 bases and J lost 8; bases outside the gene matches: 9. The germline gives CDR1 SGDLS, CDR2 YYNGEE.

The chain combines TRBV19 with TRBJ2-2; 9 positions match TRBD2. Germline V gives CDR1 LNHDA, CDR2 SQIVND (reference sequence). Trimming took 5 bases from V and 6 from J; bases not matched to a gene: 7. This CDR3 region has 15 residues. CDR3 region: CASSEGGGAPGELFF. The CDR3 region has the DNA TGTGCCAGTAGTGAAGGCGGGGGGGCCCCCGGGGAGCTGTTTTTT.

V is TRBV9 and J is TRBJ2-7, with D hard to call. In germline, CDR1 is SGDLS, CDR2 YYNGEE. V shed 0 bases and J shed 6 bases, with 13 bases lying between them. The CDR3 length is 14 residues. The CDR3 loop is CASSVDVNYGEQYF. CDR3 bases: TGTGCCAGCAGCGTAGACGTCAACTACGGCGAGCAGTACTTC.

This chain joins TRBV4-2 and TRBJ2-3; TRBD2 might be the D (5 bases). V lost 3 bases to trimming and J lost 0 bases, with 10 bases between them. Germline loops: CDR1 LGHNA, CDR2 YNFKEQ. The CDR3 runs to 15 residues. The CDR3 region is CASSHLGVSTDTQYF. CDR3 nucleotide sequence: TGTGCCAGCAGCCACCTCGGGGTAAGCACAGATACGCAGTATTTT.

J is TRBJ1-2 and V is TRBV18; TRBD1 is a possible D gene (5 bases). The ends were cut back, 3 bases at V and 5 bases at J, with 13 bases in the middle. This CDR3 comprises 14 residues. The germline gives CDR1 KGHSH, CDR2 LQKENI. The CDR3 DNA reads as TGTGCCAGCTCACCGGACACCAGAAGTTATGGCTACACCTTC. It is translated as CASSPDTRSYGYTF.

V is TRBV5-8 and J is TRBJ2-1; 7 nucleotides match TRBD2. Germline CDR1 and CDR2: SGHTS and YDEGEE. The CDR3 is 16 amino acids. The V gene end was trimmed by 4 bases and the J gene end by 4 bases; junction bases not matched to a gene: 11. CDR3 in amino acids: CASSPITSVRYNEQFF. The CDR3 bases are TGTGCCAGCAGCCCGATCACTAGCGTGAGATACAATGAGCAGTTCTTC.

This chain links TRBV24-1 with TRBJ1-2; D not certain. The CDR3 is made up of 12 amino acids. Trimming took off 3 bases at V and 7 bases at J, with 8 bases between the two ends. Germline assignment: CDR1 KGHDR and CDR2 SFDVKD. In DNA, the CDR3 is TGTGCCACCAGTGATACTCAGCGTGGCTACACCTTC. It yields the protein CATSDTQRGYTF.

This rearrangement joins TRBV27 to TRBJ2-7, with 7 bases that match TRBD2. The ends lost 3 bases at V and 2 bases at J; junction bases unmatched: 10. This CDR3 has 16 amino acids. Germline V CDR1 and CDR2: MNHEY, SMNVEV (reference sequence). In DNA, the CDR3 is TGTGCCAGCAGTTTTAGCGGACTAGTCCCCCCCTACGAGCAGTACTTC. Residues: CASSFSGLVPPYEQYF.

The chain employs TRBV5-4 and TRBJ2-2; TRBD2 might be the D (7 bases). The CDR3 extends over 16 amino acids. The ends were cut back, 7 bases at V and 0 bases at J, with 16 bases in the middle. CDR1 is SGHNT and CDR2 is YYREEE in the germline V gene (reference sequence). CDR3 DNA: TGTGCCAGCTCGACGGGGGGCCCCACGAACACCGGGGAGCTGTTTTTT. It encodes CASSTGGPTNTGELFF.

The V call is TRBV5-1, the J call TRBJ2-1; a possible D gene is TRBD2 (5 bases). CDR1 is SGHRS, CDR2 YFSETQ, per germline. The CDR3 covers 16 residues. The germline V and J ends were trimmed by 2 bases and 0 bases, with 12 bases remaining between them. CDR3 sequence reads: CASSFQAVISYNEQFF. CDR3 coding DNA: TGCGCCAGCAGCTTTCAAGCGGTTATCTCCTACAATGAGCAGTTCTTC.

The chain joins TRBV28 to TRBJ2-5; TRBD1 matches 11 bases. The CDR3 extends over 15 amino acids. The trim removed 6 bases at V and 5 bases at J, leaving 8 bases unmatched. Germline values: CDR1 MDHEN, CDR2 SYDVKM. CDR3 in DNA: TGTGCCAGCAGCAGCGGACAGGGGGCAGGTGAGACCCAGTACTTC. It specifies CASSSGQGAGETQYF. Complete variable domain (other parts from reference TRBV28 and TRBJ2-5): DVKVTQSSRYLVKRTGEKVFLECVQDMDHENMFWYRQDPGLGLRLIYFSYDVKMKEKGDIPEGYSVSREKKERFSLILESASTNQTSMYLCASSSGQGAGETQYFGPGTRLLVL.

The V and J genes are TRBV7-9 and TRBJ2-1; 9 nucleotides align to TRBD2. The CDR3 loop spans 15 amino acids. Germline V gene sequence: CDR1 SEHNR, CDR2 FQNEAQ (reference sequence). After removal of 2 bases from V and 7 bases from J, the junction contained 6 bases not matched to a gene. The CDR3 spells CASSLLAGLENEQFF. In DNA, the CDR3 is TGTGCCAGCAGCTTACTAGCGGGGTTAGAAAATGAGCAGTTCTTC.

This clone was detected once. The J gene is TRBJ2-7, the V gene TRBV20-1, with TRBD2 matching over 7 bases. The CDR3 runs 15 residues. Germline V gene lookup returns CDR1 DFQATT and CDR2 SNEGSKA (reference sequence). The V and J ends lost 3 bases and 2 bases, in that order; junction bases with no gene match: 10. The CDR3 bases are TGCAGTGCTAGTGGTGGAGCGGGGCTCACCTACGAGCAGTACTTC. This gives the protein CSASGGAGLTYEQYF.

The chain recombines TRBV5-4 with TRBJ2-2; 8 bases map to TRBD2. After removal of 0 bases from V and 4 bases from J, the junction contained 5 bases not matched to a gene. The CDR3 loop spans 16 amino acids. Germline CDR1 SGHNT, CDR2 YYREEE (reference sequence). The CDR3 spells CASSLASRGATGELFF. DNA for the CDR3: TGTGCCAGCAGCTTGGCATCGCGGGGGGCCACCGGGGAGCTGTTTTTT.